This TCR beta chain was profiled in a study of CD8 T cells in Susac syndrome. Study at large: Six sequenced Susac syndrome patients had clinically active disease, while eight were in remission.

Germline V gene data show CDR1 as SQVTM and CDR2 as ANQGSEA. The CDR3 loop spans 15 amino acids. Trimming removed 3 bases from V and 1 base from J, with 14 bases in between. Random hexamers were used to reverse transcribe roughly 0.45 to 1 ug of RNA. Amplification of TCR beta CDR3 was carried out by immunoSEQ multiplex PCR, which covered 54 Vbeta and 13 Jbeta segments. MiXCR, applied by TCRdb to the immunoSEQ multiplex PCR reads, yields one record per CDR3 protein. Among 110,000 to 150,000 distinct CDR3 sequences listed, about 94% were seen once. Blood CD8+ and CD4+ T cells underwent high-throughput TCR beta sequencing.

The TCR comes from a human donor with Susac syndrome. The source material was CD4+ T cells from PBMCs. The chain has TRBV29-1 and TRBJ2-3; D possibly matches TRBD1 or TRBD2 (5 bases each). CDR3 coding DNA: TGCAGCGTTGATGGGACGGGCGGAGGCACAGATACGCAGTATTTT. It yields the protein CSVDGTGGGTDTQYF.